This record covers a single T cell receptor beta chain. Its antigen is unknown. Sequencing used immunoSEQ multiplex PCR; TCRdb keeps in-frame clones, though not all of them. The sample lists roughly 1,000,000 clones; more than 75% were seen once. The sample comes from a study of shared clonotypes between healthy human individuals. Between the trimmed V and J ends, which lost 1 base and 3 bases, there was a span of 12 bases. Germline CDR1 and CDR2: KGHSH and LQKENI. The CDR3 covers 15 residues. The study drew its donors from healthy HIV-negative adults without recent acute infections or vaccinations. The split of CD4+ cells yielded CD45RA+ naive and CD45RA-negative memory subsets. Study-wide results and limits: Only blood samples were collected, and tissue repertoires likely differ.

The V and J genes are TRBV18 and TRBJ1-1; D is unclear. This receptor was taken from a man in his late teens or twenties in good health. Some clones in this sample may be carry-over from other donors' samples. The sample comprised memory CD4+ T cells from PBMCs. Stated subset: CD45RA-negative fraction. Here the CDR3 reads CASSPLSGIDTEAFF. CDR3 coding DNA: TGTGCCAGCTCACCACTGTCCGGGATTGACACTGAAGCTTTCTTT.